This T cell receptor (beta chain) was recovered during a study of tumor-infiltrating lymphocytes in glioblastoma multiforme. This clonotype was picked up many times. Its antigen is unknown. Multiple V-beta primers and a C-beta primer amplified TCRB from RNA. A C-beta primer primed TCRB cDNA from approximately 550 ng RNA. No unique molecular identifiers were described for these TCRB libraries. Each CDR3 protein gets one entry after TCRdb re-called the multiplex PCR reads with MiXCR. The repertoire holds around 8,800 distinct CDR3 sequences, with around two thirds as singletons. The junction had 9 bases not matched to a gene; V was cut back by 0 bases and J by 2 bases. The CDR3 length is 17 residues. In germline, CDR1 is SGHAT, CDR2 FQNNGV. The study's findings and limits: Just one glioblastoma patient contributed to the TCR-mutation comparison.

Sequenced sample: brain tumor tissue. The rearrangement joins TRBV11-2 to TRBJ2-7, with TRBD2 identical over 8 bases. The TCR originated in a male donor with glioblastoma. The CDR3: CASSLDRGPAGAYEQYF. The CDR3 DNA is TGTGCCAGCAGCTTAGATCGGGGGCCAGCGGGAGCCTACGAGCAGTACTTC.